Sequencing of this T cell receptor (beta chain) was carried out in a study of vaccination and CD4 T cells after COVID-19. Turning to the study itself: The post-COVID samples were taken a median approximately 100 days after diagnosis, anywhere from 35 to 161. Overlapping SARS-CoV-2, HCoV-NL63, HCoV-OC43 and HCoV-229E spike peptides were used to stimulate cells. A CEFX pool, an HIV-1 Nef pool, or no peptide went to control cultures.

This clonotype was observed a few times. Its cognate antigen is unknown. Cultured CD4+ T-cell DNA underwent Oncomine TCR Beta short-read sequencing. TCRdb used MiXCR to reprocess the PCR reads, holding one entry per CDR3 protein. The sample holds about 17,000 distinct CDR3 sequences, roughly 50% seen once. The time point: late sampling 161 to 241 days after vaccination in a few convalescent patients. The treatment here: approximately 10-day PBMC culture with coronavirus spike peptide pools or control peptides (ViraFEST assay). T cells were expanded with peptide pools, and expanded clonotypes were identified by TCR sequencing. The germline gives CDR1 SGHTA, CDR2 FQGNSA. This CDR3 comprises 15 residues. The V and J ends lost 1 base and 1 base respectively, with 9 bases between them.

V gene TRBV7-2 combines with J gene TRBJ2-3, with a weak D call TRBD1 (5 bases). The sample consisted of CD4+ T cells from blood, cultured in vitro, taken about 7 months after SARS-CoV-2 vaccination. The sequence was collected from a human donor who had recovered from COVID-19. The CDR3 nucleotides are TGTGCCAGCAGCTTAGGGACACTCCGCACAGATACGCAGTATTTT. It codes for CASSLGTLRTDTQYF. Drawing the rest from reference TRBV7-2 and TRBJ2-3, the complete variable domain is GAGVSQSPSNKVTEKGKDVELRCDPISGHTALYWYRQSLGQGLEFLIYFQGNSAPDKSGLPSDRFSAERTGGSVSTLTIQRTQQEDSAVYLCASSLGTLRTDTQYFGPGTRLTVL.